The present T cell receptor (beta chain) was sequenced within a study of T cell repertoires in aging, cancer and after chemotherapy. At the level of the study: Donors were grouped into six age bands spanning 30 or younger through 70 or older. General study results and limits: These repertoire data do not allow conclusions about immunological memory after chemotherapy. Compared with age-matched healthy donors, untreated hematological or solid cancer patients showed higher blood TCR clonality.

Rearranged V-D-J TRB sequences were amplified with a mixed TRB-A/B primer pool. Using its own MiXCR run on the multiplex PCR reads, TCRdb lists one record per CDR3 protein. The sample has 9,500 to 12,000 distinct CDR3 sequences, around 35% seen once; the top ten hold nearly 8.5%. This CDR3 is built from 13 residues. Looked up from germline, CDR1 is KGHSH and CDR2 is LQKENI. V was pared by 6 bases and J by 5 bases, with 10 bases between. The template was genomic DNA from peripheral blood, not RNA. As concerns this clonotype: Its antigen is not known.

V gene TRBV18 combines with J gene TRBJ2-2; D ambiguous. This sequence originates from a human donor in good health. The sequenced material came from blood. CDR3 DNA sequence: TGTGCCAGCTCCTCTGCGAGGACCGGGGAGCTGTTTTTT. Its protein product is CASSSARTGELFF.